This paragraph reports one TCR beta chain. The sample comes from a study of radiation and T cells in renal cell carcinoma. The CDR3 contains 13 residues. The V gene's germline CDR1 is SGHNT and CDR2 YENEEA. V was cut by 5 bases and J by 5 bases, with 12 bases left in between. The time point: blood 2 weeks post-SBRT. Stated treatment: 15 Gy SBRT to primary tumor, nephrectomy 4 weeks later. Profiling relied on immunoSEQ multiplex PCR, and the TCRdb table lists in-frame clones only, not all of them. The top ten hold around 30% of the sample, which has approximately 49,000 clones, 80% seen once. Sequenced material: blood, taken from a patient whose treatment included radiotherapy and nephrectomy. This chain connects TRBV11-3 to TRBJ1-1, with D possibly being TRBD1 (6 bases). The TCR comes from a woman in her seventies with renal cell carcinoma. The CDR3 reads CASSKTGRTEAFF. DNA of the CDR3: TGTGCCAGCAGCAAAACAGGGCGGACTGAAGCTTTCTTT.